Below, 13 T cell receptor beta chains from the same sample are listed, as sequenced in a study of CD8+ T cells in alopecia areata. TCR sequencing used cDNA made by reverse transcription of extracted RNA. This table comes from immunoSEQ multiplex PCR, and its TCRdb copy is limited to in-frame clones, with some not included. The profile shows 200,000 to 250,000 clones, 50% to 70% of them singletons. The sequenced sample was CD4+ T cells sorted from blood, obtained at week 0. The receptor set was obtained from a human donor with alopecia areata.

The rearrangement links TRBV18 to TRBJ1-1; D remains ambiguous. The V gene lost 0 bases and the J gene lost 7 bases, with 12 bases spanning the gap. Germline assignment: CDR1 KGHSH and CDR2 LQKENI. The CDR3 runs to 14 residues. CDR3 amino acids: CASSPPERRIEAFF. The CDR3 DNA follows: TGTGCCAGCTCACCACCGGAAAGGAGGATTGAAGCTTTCTTT.

The CDR3 protein is CASSPFGDLYNEQFF. The CDR3 coding sequence is TGTGCCAGCAGTCCTTTCGGGGATCTATACAATGAGCAGTTCTTC. The chain carries TRBV7-8 and TRBJ2-1; D perhaps matches TRBD2 (5 bases). The CDR3 loop spans 15 amino acids. Germline lookup yields CDR1 SGHVS and CDR2 FQNEAQ. V lost 6 bases and J lost 4, with 16 bases in between. The variable domain in full, with the rest retrieved from reference TRBV7-8 and TRBJ2-1, is GAGVSQSPRYKVAKRGQDVALRCDPISGHVSLFWYQQALGQGPEFLTYFQNEAQLDKSGLPSDRFFAERPEGSVSTLKIQRTQQEDSAVYLCASSPFGDLYNEQFFGPGTRLTVL.

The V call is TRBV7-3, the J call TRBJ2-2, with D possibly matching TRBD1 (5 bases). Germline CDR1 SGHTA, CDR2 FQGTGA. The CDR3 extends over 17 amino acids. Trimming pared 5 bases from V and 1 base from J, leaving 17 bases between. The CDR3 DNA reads TGTGCCAGCAGCCACCGGCCGACAGAAATGAACACCGGGGAGCTGTTTTTT. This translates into CASSHRPTEMNTGELFF.

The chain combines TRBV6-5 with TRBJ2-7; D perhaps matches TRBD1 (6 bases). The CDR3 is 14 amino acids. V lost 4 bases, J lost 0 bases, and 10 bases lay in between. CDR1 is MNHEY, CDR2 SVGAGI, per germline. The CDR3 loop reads CASSSDSSSYEQYF. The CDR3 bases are TGTGCCAGCAGTTCGGACAGTAGCTCCTACGAGCAGTACTTC.

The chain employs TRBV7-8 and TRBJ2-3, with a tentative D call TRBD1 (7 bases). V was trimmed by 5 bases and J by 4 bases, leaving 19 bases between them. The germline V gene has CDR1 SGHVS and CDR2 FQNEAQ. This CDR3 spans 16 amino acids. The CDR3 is CASSGGGQLGADTQYF. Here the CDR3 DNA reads TGTGCCAGCAGCGGAGGGGGCCAGCTGGGGGCAGATACGCAGTATTTT.

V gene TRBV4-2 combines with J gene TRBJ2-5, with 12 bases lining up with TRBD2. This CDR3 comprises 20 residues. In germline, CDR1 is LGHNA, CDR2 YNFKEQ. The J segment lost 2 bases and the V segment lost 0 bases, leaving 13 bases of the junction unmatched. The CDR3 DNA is TGTGCCAGCAGCCAAGAGAGTATCGGGTGGACTAGCGGGGATCAAGAGACCCAGTACTTC. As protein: CASSQESIGWTSGDQETQYF.

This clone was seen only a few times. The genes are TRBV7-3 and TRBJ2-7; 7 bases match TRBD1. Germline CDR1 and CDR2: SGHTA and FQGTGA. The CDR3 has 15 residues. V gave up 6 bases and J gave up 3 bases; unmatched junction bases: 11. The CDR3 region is CASRLGPGGSYEQYF. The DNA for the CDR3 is TGTGCCAGCAGGTTAGGGCCAGGGGGTAGCTACGAGCAGTACTTC.

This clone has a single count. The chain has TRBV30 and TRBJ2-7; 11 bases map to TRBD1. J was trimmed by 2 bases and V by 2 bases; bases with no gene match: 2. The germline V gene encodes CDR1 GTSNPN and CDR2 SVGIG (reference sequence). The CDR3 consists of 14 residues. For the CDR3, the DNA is TGTGCCTGGAGTTTGGGACAGGGGGCCTACGAGCAGTACTTC. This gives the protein CAWSLGQGAYEQYF.

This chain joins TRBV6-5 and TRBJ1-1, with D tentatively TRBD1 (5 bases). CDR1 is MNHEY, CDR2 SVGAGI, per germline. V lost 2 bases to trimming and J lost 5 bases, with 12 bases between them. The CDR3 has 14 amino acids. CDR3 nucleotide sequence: TGTGCCAGCAGTTACGAGGGGCTGGGAACTGAAGCTTTCTTT. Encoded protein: CASSYEGLGTEAFF.

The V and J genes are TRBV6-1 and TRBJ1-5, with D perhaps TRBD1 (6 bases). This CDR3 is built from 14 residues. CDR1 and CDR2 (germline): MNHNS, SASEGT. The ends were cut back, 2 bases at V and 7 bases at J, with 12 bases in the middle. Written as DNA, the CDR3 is TGTGCCAGCAGTGAACCGGGGGGGCAGCAGCCCCAGCATTTT. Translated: CASSEPGGQQPQHF.

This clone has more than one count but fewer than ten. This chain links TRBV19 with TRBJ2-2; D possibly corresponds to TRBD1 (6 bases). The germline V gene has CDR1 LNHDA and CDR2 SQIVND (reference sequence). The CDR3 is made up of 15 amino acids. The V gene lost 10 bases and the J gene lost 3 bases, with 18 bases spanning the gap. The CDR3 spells CATSPGTTYTGELFF. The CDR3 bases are TGTGCCACCTCGCCCGGGACAACCTACACCGGGGAGCTGTTTTTT.

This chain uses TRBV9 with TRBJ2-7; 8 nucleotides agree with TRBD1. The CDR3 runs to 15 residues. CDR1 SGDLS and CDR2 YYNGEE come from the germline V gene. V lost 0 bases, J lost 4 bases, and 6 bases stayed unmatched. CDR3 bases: TGTGCCAGCAGCGTAGATGCAGGGGGCAAGTACGAGCAGTACTTC. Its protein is CASSVDAGGKYEQYF. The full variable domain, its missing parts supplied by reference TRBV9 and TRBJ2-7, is DSGVTQTPKHLITATGQRVTLRCSPRSGDLSVYWYQQSLDQGLQFLIQYYNGEERAKGNILERFSAQQFPDLHSELNLSSLELGDSALYFCASSVDAGGKYEQYFGPGTRLTVT.

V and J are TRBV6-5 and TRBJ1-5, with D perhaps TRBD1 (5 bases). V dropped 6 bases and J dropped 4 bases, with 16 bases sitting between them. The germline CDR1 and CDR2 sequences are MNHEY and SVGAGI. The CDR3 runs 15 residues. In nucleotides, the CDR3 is TGTGCCAGCAGACAGGACCGTGCCCCAAATCAGCCCCAGCATTTT. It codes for CASRQDRAPNQPQHF.